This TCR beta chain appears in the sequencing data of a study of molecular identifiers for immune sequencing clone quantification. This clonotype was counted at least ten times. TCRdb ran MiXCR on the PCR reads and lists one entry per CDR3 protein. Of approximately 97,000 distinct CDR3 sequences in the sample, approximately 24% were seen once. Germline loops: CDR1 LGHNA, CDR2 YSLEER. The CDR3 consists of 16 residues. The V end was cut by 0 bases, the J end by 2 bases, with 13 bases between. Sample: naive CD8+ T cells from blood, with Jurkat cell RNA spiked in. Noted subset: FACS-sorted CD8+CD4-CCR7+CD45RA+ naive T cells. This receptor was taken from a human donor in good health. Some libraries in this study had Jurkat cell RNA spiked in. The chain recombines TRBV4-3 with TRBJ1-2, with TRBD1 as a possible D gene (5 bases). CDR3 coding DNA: TGCGCCAGCAGCCAAGATAGGGGTAGCAGCAACTATGGCTACACCTTC. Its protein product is CASSQDRGSSNYGYTF.